This TCR beta chain emerged from a study of radiotherapy plus CTLA-4 blockade in lung cancer. General observations from the study: Best predicting response, reportedly, were early blood T cell clone dynamics, with interferon-beta. Expansion in blood of tumor-derived TCR clones was seen after radiotherapy plus ipilimumab.

Chemo-refractory metastatic non-small-cell lung cancer patients were treated with focal radiation plus CTLA-4 blockade with ipilimumab. In this sample, this clone turned up a few times. The antigen is undetermined. With 5 bases removed from V and 2 bases from J, the gap between germline ends came to 16 bases. The CDR3 is 16 amino acids. Per germline, CDR1 MDHEN and CDR2 SYDVKM. Assay used: immunoSEQ multiplex PCR; TCRdb lists only in-frame clones, some missing. Of some 43,000 clones listed, around 86% are singletons. The chain uses TRBV28 and TRBJ1-3; D might be TRBD1 (5 bases). The sample consisted of peripheral blood, taken from a patient treated with radiotherapy plus ipilimumab. The source is a human donor with non-small cell lung cancer who had stable disease on radiotherapy plus ipilimumab. CDR3 DNA: TGTGCCAGCAGTGGGGGAACGGGGGGGGCTGGAAACACCATATATTTT. Translated, it gives CASSGGTGGAGNTIYF.